What follows describes a single T cell receptor (beta chain). An end of the junction does not agree with germline; a read error may underlie this. These data are taken from a study of blood T cell repertoires in COVID-19. Overall study: Italy, Spain and the United States were the sources of the convalescent and acute COVID-19 samples. In each case, the material was cDNA or gDNA derived from T cells, B-cell-depleted T cells, or PBMCs.

Original handling: Estimates of nucleated cell counts were drawn from the amplification of reference gene primers. Generated by immunoSEQ multiplex PCR, the TCRdb table keeps only in-frame clones and is missing some. Clonal size and the V and J genes are those of that table, whereas D and trimming came from the DNA. The table lists about 150,000 clones, roughly nine tenths of them singletons. Germline V lookup: CDR1 MNHEY, CDR2 SVGEGT. This CDR3 is 14 amino acids long. The sequence derives from a woman between 70 and 85 years old with acute or convalescent COVID-19. Sequences were obtained from peripheral blood. V gene TRBV6-2 or TRBV6-3 combines with J gene TRBJ2-3, with 14 bases matching TRBD2. The CDR3, as DNA: TGTGCCAGCACCCCGACTAGCGGGGGGGCCTCGTTCCACTTT. Its protein is CASTPTSGGASFHF.